The subject of this entry is one TCR beta chain. Its cognate antigen is unknown. This sample was taken from a study of blood T cells in healthy people across ages. The CDR3 contains 16 residues. CDR1 LGHNA and CDR2 YNFKEQ come from the germline V gene. V trimming: 3 bases; J trimming: 2 bases; junction bases outside the gene matches: 8. The use of a sample-barcoded 5' primer and a J-beta primer mix characterized a second PCR of about 7 to 12 cycles. Unique molecular identifiers of 12 random nucleotides labeled each cDNA. Every individual sample yielded 2.5 million or more paired-end reads (each containing CDR3). Each CDR3 protein is one row after TCRdb ran MiXCR on the 5' RACE reads. The table has 1,500,000 or so distinct CDR3 sequences, approximately 63% seen once. Notes on the study in general: Across the age range, TCR beta diversity per million T cells fell in a roughly linear way.

The specimen sequenced was blood. The chain is built from TRBV4-2 and TRBJ2-7, with 9 bases fitting TRBD1. The TCR sequence derives from a man in his late teens or twenties in good health. DNA for the CDR3: TGTGCCAGCAGCCATCGCCCCGGGACAGGGACCTACGAGCAGTACTTC. Amino acids: CASSHRPGTGTYEQYF.